This T cell receptor (beta chain) was sequenced during a study of blood T cell repertoires in COVID-19. In the source study's methods: How many nucleated cells were present was estimated from reference gene primer amplification. Profiling relied on immunoSEQ multiplex PCR, and the TCRdb table lists in-frame clones only, not all of them. From that table come the V and J calls and clone size; the DNA was used to work out D and trimming. This sample has some 180,000 clones; roughly 90% occur once, and the top ten carry 18%. J gave up 4 bases and V 1 base, and 5 bases lay outside the gene matches. The CDR3 runs 15 residues. Germline V gives CDR1 SGDLS, CDR2 YYNGEE.

The rearrangement joins TRBV9 to TRBJ1-5; 7 nucleotides line up with TRBD1. The sample taken for sequencing was peripheral blood. This clonotype originated in a man aged 50 to 60 with COVID-19, enrolled during active disease. Here the CDR3 DNA reads TGTGCCAGCAGCGTAAGCACAGGGGAAAATCAGCCCCAGCATTTT. It specifies CASSVSTGENQPQHF.